The T cell receptor (beta chain) described here comes from a study of T-cell memory formation after mild COVID-19. At least ten counts were recorded for this clonotype. There are 15 residues in the CDR3. V trimming: 5 bases; J trimming: 4 bases; junction bases outside the gene matches: 4. Employing constant-segment primers, 5'RACE generated TCR alpha and TCR beta cDNA libraries bearing sample barcodes and UMIs. TCRdb processed the 5' RACE reads anew with MiXCR; each CDR3 protein has one entry. The repertoire includes approximately 490,000 distinct CDR3 sequences, over 20% of them detected once, and 9.5% to 15% sits in the top ten.

Sequenced material: PBMCs or a T cell subset sorted from them (not recorded which). The V gene is TRBV12-3 or TRBV12-4, the J gene TRBJ2-7; 14 nucleotides align to TRBD2. This sequence was found in an adult woman who had mild COVID-19 (a few samples of this study predate the infection). Cell type and time point are not known. The CDR3 here is CASSPRTSGRYEQYF. The CDR3 DNA follows: TGTGCCAGCAGTCCTCGGACTAGCGGGAGGTACGAGCAGTACTTC.